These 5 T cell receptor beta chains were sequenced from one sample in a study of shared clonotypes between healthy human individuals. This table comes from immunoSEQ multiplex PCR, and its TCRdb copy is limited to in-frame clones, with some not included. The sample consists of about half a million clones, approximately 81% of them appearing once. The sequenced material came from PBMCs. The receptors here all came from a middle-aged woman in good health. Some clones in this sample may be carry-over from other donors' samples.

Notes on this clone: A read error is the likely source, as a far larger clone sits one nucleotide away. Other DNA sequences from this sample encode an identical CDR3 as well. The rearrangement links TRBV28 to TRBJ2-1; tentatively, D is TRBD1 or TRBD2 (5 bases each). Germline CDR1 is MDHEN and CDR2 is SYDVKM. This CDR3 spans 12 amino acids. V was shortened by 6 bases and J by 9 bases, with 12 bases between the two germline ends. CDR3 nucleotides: TGTGCCAGCAGCTTCTGGGACGGTGAGCAGTTCTTC. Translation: CASSFWDGEQFF.

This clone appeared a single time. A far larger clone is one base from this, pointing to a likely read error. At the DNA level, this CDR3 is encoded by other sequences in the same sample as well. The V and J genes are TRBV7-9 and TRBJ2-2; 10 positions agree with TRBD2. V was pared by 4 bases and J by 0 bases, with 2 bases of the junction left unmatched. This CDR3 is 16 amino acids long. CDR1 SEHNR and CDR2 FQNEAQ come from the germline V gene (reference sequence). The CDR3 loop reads CASSSGLAANTGELFF. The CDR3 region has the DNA TGTGCCAGCAGCTCCGGACTAGCGGCGAACACCGGGGAGCTGTTTTTT.

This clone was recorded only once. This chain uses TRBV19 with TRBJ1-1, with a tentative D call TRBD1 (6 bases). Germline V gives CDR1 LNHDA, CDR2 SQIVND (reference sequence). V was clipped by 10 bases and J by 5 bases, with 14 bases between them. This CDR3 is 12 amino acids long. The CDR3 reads CATTRGQTEAFF. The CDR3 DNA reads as TGTGCCACCACCCGAGGACAGACTGAAGCTTTCTTT.

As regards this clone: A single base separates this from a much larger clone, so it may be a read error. CDR3 sequence (DNA): TGTGCCAGCAGCTCGGACGGGAACACAGATACGCAGCATTTT. Its protein product is CASSSDGNTDTQHF. The rearrangement links TRBV7-2 to TRBJ2-3; D gene uncertain. The J call could be wrong; TRBJ1-5 is a better fit for the DNA end. The germline gives CDR1 SGHTA, CDR2 FQGNSA. This CDR3 spans 14 amino acids.

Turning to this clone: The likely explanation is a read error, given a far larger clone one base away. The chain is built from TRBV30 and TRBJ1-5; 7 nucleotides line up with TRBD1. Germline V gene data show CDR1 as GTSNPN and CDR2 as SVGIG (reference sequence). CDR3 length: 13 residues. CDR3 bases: TGTGCCTGGAGTGTAGGGGGCAATCAGCACCAGCATTTT. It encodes CAWSVGGNQHQHF.